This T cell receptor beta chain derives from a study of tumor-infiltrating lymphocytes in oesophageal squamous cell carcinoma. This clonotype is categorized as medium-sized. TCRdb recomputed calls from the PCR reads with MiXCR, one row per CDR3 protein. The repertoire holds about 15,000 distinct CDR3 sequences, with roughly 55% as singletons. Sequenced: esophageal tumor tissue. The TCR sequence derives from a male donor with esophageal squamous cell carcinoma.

The CDR3 sequence: CASSSDSSYEQYF. The CDR3 DNA sequence: TGTGCCAGCAGTAGTGACAGCTCCTACGAGCAGTACTTC. This chain joins TRBV25-1 and TRBJ2-7; a weak D match, TRBD1 (5 bases). Germline V CDR1 and CDR2: MGHDK, SYGVNS. Trimming removed 5 bases at V and 0 bases at J, with 8 bases between. The CDR3 contains 13 residues.